This TCR beta chain comes out of a study of cytomegalovirus exposure and HLA in healthy donors. The CDR3 runs to 15 residues. The V and J ends lost 4 bases and 7 bases, in that order; junction bases with no gene match: 9. Germline CDR1 and CDR2: SGDLS and YYNGEE. Vbeta (60) and Jbeta (13) primers were used in the PCR. Sequencing was performed with immunoSEQ multiplex PCR; in TCRdb, only in-frame clones are kept and a portion is missing. The sample shows 170,000 or so clones, approximately 80% of them seen only once. This receptor was identified in a young man in good health and CMV-seronegative. The chain uses TRBV9 and TRBJ2-2; 8 bases are shared with TRBD1. Input material: PBMCs. The CDR3 DNA reads as TGTGCCAGCAGCCCCCCCGCAGGGGGCGGCGGGGAGCTGTTTTTT. Translation gives CASSPPAGGGGELFF.